Listed here are 18 T cell receptor beta chains from one sample, sequenced in a study of metastatic and nonmetastatic thyroid tumors. No treatment of any kind had been given to any patient before thyroid surgery. TCRdb re-clonotyped the PCR reads via MiXCR. The top ten clones hold about 10% of a sample with roughly 15,000 clones, under 35% of them seen once. Specimen: blood. Source of these receptors: a female donor with papillary thyroid cancer or a benign thyroid nodule (not recorded which). Some clones in this sample may be carry-over from other donors' samples.

This clone is labeled medium-sized (0.01 to 0.1%). The chain couples TRBV6-1 to TRBJ2-7; 8 nucleotides align to TRBD1. The CDR3 spans 16 residues. In germline, CDR1 is MNHNS, CDR2 SASEGT. V was pared by 6 bases and J by 6 bases, with 16 bases of the junction left unmatched. The CDR3 is CASSKKPGQAASEQYF. The CDR3 nucleotides read TGTGCCAGCAGCAAGAAACCGGGACAGGCTGCGTCCGAGCAGTACTTC.

By its share, this clone is medium-sized (0.01 to 0.1%). This chain connects TRBV7-7 to TRBJ2-7; possible D gene TRBD1, 6 bases. CDR3 length: 13 residues. Germline V gene data show CDR1 as SSHAT and CDR2 as FNYEAQ (reference sequence). Between the trimmed V and J ends, which lost 5 bases and 0 bases, there was a span of 8 bases. The CDR3 DNA reads TGTGCCAGCAGCAGGGACATCTCCTACGAGCAGTACTTC. The encoded protein is CASSRDISYEQYF.

The chain couples TRBV20-1 to TRBJ2-2; 7 bases match TRBD1. The length of the CDR3 is 15 residues. Unmatched junction bases numbered 14, after V lost 6 bases and J lost 7 bases. Germline V gene sequence: CDR1 DFQATT, CDR2 SNEGSKA (reference sequence). CDR3 DNA: TGCAGTGCAGCAAAAGGGGGCGCGTACGTCGGGGAGCTGTTTTTT. Translating gives CSAAKGGAYVGELFF.

This clone was seen only a few times. The chain joins TRBV28 to TRBJ2-7, with TRBD2 matching over 11 bases. Per germline, CDR1 MDHEN and CDR2 SYDVKM. This CDR3 has 18 amino acids. The V gene end was trimmed by 3 bases and the J gene end by 0 bases; junction bases not matched to a gene: 10. CDR3 DNA: TGTGCCAGCAGTTTGGGACTAGCGGCTAGGGCCTTCTCCTACGAGCAGTACTTC. This codes for CASSLGLAARAFSYEQYF.

This sequence joins TRBV5-1 and TRBJ2-7, with 14 bases aligning to TRBD2. The CDR3 covers 17 residues. CDR1 and CDR2 from the germline V gene are SGHRS and YFSETQ. V trimming: 1 base; J trimming: 4 bases; junction bases outside the gene matches: 7. CDR3 coding DNA: TGCGCCAGCAGCTTGCGCGGGACTAGCGGGAGACGGTACGAGCAGTACTTC. This encodes CASSLRGTSGRRYEQYF. The whole variable domain, remainder taken from reference TRBV5-1 and TRBJ2-7, is KAGVTQTPRYLIKTRGQQVTLSCSPISGHRSVSWYQQTPGQGLQFLFEYFSETQRNKGNFPGRFSGRQFSNSRSEMNVSTLELGDSALYLCASSLRGTSGRRYEQYFGPGTRLTVT.

Relative to its sample, this clone is medium-sized. A read error is likely, as this CDR3 ends without the conserved phenylalanine or tryptophan. It is unclear where the CDR3 begins or ends on the DNA, so no DNA is shown, and the CDR3 is as TCRdb lists it. The rearrangement joins TRBV19 to TRBJ1-1; the D call in the table, TRBD1, was not verified against the DNA. The CDR3 is 9 residues long, counting both termini. Germline CDR1 and CDR2: LNHDA and SQIVND (reference sequence). The CDR3: CAGQAGDRI.

A note on this clone: One end of the junction fails to match germline, which may point to a read error. The chain has TRBV11-2 and TRBJ2-7; possibly TRBD1 or TRBD2 for D (5 bases each). This CDR3 region has 13 residues. Germline CDR1 reads SGHAT; CDR2 reads FQNNGV. CDR3 nucleotide sequence: TGTGCCAGCAGCTCACAAGGAACCGGGACCGAGGTTTTC. Translating gives CASSSQGTGTEVF.

This clone is deemed medium-sized (0.01 to 0.1%). The chain couples TRBV5-1 to TRBJ2-2; D is perhaps TRBD2 (7 bases). Germline V gives CDR1 SGHRS, CDR2 YFSETQ. V was trimmed by 2 bases and J by 5 bases, leaving 13 bases between them. The CDR3 is made up of 15 amino acids. CDR3 residues: CASSFGGAATGELFF. The CDR3 nucleotides read TGCGCCAGCAGCTTTGGGGGGGCCGCTACCGGGGAGCTGTTTTTT.

The CDR3 spells CASSVAGTLGGYNEQFF. The CDR3 coding sequence is TGTGCCAGCAGCGTAGCGGGAACTCTTGGGGGCTACAATGAGCAGTTCTTC. The V gene is TRBV9, the J gene TRBJ2-1, with D possibly called TRBD1 or TRBD2 (5 bases each). Per the germline V gene, CDR1 is SGDLS and CDR2 is YYNGEE. The ends were cut back, 0 bases at V and 3 bases at J, with 16 bases in the middle. The CDR3 has 17 residues.

This clone is medium-sized (0.01 to 0.1%) in the sample. The chain has TRBV30 and TRBJ2-5; tentatively, D is TRBD1 (6 bases). This CDR3 is 14 amino acids long. The ends were cut back, 5 bases at V and 5 bases at J, with 18 bases in the middle. Germline V CDR1 and CDR2: GTSNPN, SVGIG (reference sequence). CDR3 in amino acids: CAWGDDRTRETQYF. The CDR3 bases are TGTGCCTGGGGGGACGACAGGACAAGGGAGACCCAGTACTTC.

This clone is classed as medium-sized. CDR3 region: CASSSTGTDWASYEQYF. In nucleotides, the CDR3 is TGTGCCAGCAGCTCCACCGGGACAGATTGGGCAAGTTACGAGCAGTACTTC. V is TRBV7-2 and J is TRBJ2-7; 7 nucleotides agree with TRBD1. The CDR3 has 17 residues. The V and J ends lost 4 bases and 4 bases, in that order; junction bases with no gene match: 16. The germline V gene has CDR1 SGHTA and CDR2 FQGNSA. Complete variable domain (other parts from reference TRBV7-2 and TRBJ2-7): GAGVSQSPSNKVTEKGKDVELRCDPISGHTALYWYRQSLGQGLEFLIYFQGNSAPDKSGLPSDRFSAERTGGSVSTLTIQRTQQEDSAVYLCASSSTGTDWASYEQYFGPGTRLTVT.

This chain links TRBV20-1 with TRBJ1-3; 7 nucleotides agree with TRBD1. Trimming took 6 bases from V and 3 from J; bases not matched to a gene: 5. In germline, CDR1 is DFQATT, CDR2 SNEGSKA (reference sequence). The CDR3 is made up of 13 amino acids. The CDR3 sequence is CSAARDSGNTIYF. The CDR3 nucleotides are TGCAGTGCAGCCCGGGACAGTGGAAACACCATATATTTT.

The rearrangement uses TRBV5-1 and TRBJ2-3; no clear D gene. CDR3 length: 15 residues. The V gene lost 7 bases and the J gene lost 8 bases, with 23 bases spanning the gap. Germline assignment: CDR1 SGHRS and CDR2 YFSETQ. The CDR3 protein is CASRLNDEHSGTQYF. In DNA, the CDR3 is TGCGCCAGCCGGCTGAACGACGAACACTCGGGTACGCAGTATTTT.

V is TRBV20-1 and J is TRBJ2-1, with 9 bases lining up with TRBD1. J was trimmed by 5 bases and V by 6 bases; bases with no gene match: 5. CDR3 size: 13 residues. The germline CDR1 and CDR2 sequences are DFQATT and SNEGSKA (reference sequence). CDR3 coding DNA: TGCAGTGCGCGACAGGGGGGAAACAATGAGCAGTTCTTC. This gives the protein CSARQGGNNEQFF.

The genes are TRBV5-6 and TRBJ2-7; 10 bases map to TRBD1. Germline CDR1 and CDR2: SGHDT and YYEEEE. J lost 0 bases, V lost 4 bases, and 10 bases had no gene match. The CDR3 covers 17 residues. The CDR3 region is CASSPRTGGRGSYEQYF. In nucleotides, the CDR3 is TGTGCCAGCAGCCCCCGGACAGGGGGGAGGGGCTCCTACGAGCAGTACTTC.

J is TRBJ2-5 and V is TRBV5-1; 8 bases are shared with TRBD2. Germline V gives CDR1 SGHRS, CDR2 YFSETQ. Trimming at V came to 4 bases and at J to 5 bases, leaving 7 bases not matched to a gene. This CDR3 comprises 14 residues. The CDR3 is CASSIAGGGETQYF. DNA of the CDR3: TGCGCCAGCAGCATCGCGGGGGGCGGTGAGACCCAGTACTTC.

The V call is TRBV13, the J call TRBJ1-1; TRBD1 is a possible D gene (6 bases). This CDR3 spans 17 amino acids. CDR1 is PRHDT, CDR2 FYEKMQ, per germline (reference sequence). Between the trimmed V and J ends, which lost 10 bases and 1 base, there was a span of 25 bases. Here the CDR3 reads CAITVPGHGWSNTEAFF. The CDR3 DNA is TGTGCCATCACTGTCCCGGGACACGGCTGGTCGAACACTGAAGCTTTCTTT.

Worth noting for this clone: This is likely a read error, given that the CDR3 carries no conserved phenylalanine or tryptophan at its end. This chain links TRBV28 with TRBJ1-6; D is unresolved. CDR1 and CDR2 from the germline V gene are MDHEN and SYDVKM. This CDR3 has 14 residues. V lost 5 bases and J lost 8, with 13 bases in between. CDR3 in DNA: TGTGCCAGCAGTCCCAGCGCATATCATTCACCCCTCCACATT. This encodes CASSPSAYHSPLHI.